One sample yielded the 2 T cell receptor beta chains listed below, sequenced in a study of shared clonotypes between healthy human individuals. Repertoires were generated with immunoSEQ multiplex PCR, while TCRdb's copy carries only in-frame clones and drops some. The top ten clones hold roughly 0.82% of a sample with over 950,000 clones, around 77% of them seen once. What was sequenced was memory CD4+ T cells from PBMCs. Subset noted: CD45RA-negative fraction. Receptors originate from a man aged 18 to 29 in good health. Some clones in this sample may be carry-over from other donors' samples.

This chain connects TRBV6-1 to TRBJ1-3, with TRBD1 matching over 7 bases. Losses at the gene ends were 1 base for V and 3 bases for J; bases not matched to a gene: 9. Germline V gene lookup returns CDR1 MNHNS and CDR2 SASEGT. This CDR3 has 17 amino acids. CDR3 DNA: TGTGCCAGCAGTGAAGTTATGGACAGGCTCGGTGGAAACACCATATATTTT. This codes for CASSEVMDRLGGNTIYF.

This chain joins TRBV21-1 and TRBJ2-2; TRBD2, the table's D call, was not compared with the DNA. TRBV21-1 is classified as a pseudogene. The CDR3 contains 15 residues. The CDR3 DNA is TGTGCCAGCAGTTCAGCGGGAGGGAACACCGGGGAGCTGTTTTTT. Amino acid sequence: CASSSAGGNTGELFF.